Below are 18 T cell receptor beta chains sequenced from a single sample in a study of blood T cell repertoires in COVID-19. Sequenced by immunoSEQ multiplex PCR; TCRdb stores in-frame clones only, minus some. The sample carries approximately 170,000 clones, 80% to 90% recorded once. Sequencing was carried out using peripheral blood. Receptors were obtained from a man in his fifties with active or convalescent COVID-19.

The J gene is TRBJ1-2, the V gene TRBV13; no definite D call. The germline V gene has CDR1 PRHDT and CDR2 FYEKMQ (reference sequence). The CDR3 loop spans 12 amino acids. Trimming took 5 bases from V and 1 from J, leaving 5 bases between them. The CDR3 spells CASSLSNYGYTF. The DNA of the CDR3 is TGTGCCAGCAGCCTCAGTAACTATGGCTACACCTTC.

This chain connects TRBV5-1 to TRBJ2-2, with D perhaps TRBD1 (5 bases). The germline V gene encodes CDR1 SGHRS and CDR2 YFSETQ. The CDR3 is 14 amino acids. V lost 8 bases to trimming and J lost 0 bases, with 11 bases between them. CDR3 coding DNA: TGCGCCAGTTCTCTACAGGCGAACACCGGGGAGCTGTTTTTT. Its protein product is CASSLQANTGELFF. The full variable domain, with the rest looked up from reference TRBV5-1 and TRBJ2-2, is KAGVTQTPRYLIKTRGQQVTLSCSPISGHRSVSWYQQTPGQGLQFLFEYFSETQRNKGNFPGRFSGRQFSNSRSEMNVSTLELGDSALYLCASSLQANTGELFFGEGSRLTVL.

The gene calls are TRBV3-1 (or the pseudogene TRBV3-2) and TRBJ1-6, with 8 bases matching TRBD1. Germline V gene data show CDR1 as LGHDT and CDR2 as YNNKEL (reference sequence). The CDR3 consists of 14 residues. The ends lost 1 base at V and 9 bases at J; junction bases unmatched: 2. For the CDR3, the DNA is TGTGCCAGCAGCCAAGGGACAGGGAGTTCACCCCTCCACTTT. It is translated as CASSQGTGSSPLHF.

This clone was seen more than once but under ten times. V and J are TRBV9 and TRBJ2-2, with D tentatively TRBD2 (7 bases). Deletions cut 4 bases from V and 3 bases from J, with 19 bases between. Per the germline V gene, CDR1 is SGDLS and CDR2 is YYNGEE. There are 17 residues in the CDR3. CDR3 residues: CASSPAGAVPYTGELFF. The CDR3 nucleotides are TGTGCCAGCAGCCCTGCGGGGGCAGTCCCGTACACCGGGGAGCTGTTTTTT. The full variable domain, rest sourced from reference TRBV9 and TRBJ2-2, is DSGVTQTPKHLITATGQRVTLRCSPRSGDLSVYWYQQSLDQGLQFLIQYYNGEERAKGNILERFSAQQFPDLHSELNLSSLELGDSALYFCASSPAGAVPYTGELFFGEGSRLTVL.

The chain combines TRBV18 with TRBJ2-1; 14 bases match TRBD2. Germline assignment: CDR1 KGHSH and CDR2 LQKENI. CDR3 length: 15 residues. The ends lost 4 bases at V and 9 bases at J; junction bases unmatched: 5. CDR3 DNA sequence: TGTGCCAGCTCACGAAGTGGACTAGCGGGAGGTGAGCAGTTCTTC. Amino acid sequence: CASSRSGLAGGEQFF.

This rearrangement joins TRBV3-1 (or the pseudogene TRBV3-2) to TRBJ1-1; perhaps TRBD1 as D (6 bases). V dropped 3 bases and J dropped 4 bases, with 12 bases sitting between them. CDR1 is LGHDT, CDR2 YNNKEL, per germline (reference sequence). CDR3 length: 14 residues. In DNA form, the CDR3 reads TGTGCCAGCAGCCAGGGACACTTCGGCACTGAAGCTTTCTTT. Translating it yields CASSQGHFGTEAFF.

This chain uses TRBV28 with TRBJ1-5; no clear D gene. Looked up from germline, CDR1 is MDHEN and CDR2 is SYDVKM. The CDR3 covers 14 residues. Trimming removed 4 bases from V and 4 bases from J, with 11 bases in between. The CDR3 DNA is TGTGCCAGCAGTTCTGGAGCACCTAATCAGCCCCAGCATTTT. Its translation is CASSSGAPNQPQHF.

CDR3 sequence reads: CATSDSRAGGSTDTQYF. DNA for the CDR3: TGTGCCACCAGTGATAGCCGGGCGGGGGGAAGCACAGATACGCAGTATTTT. This sequence joins TRBV24-1 and TRBJ2-3, with 8 bases identical to TRBD2. V was pared by 3 bases and J by 0 bases, with 7 bases of the junction left unmatched. Germline V CDR1 and CDR2: KGHDR, SFDVKD. The CDR3 runs 17 residues.

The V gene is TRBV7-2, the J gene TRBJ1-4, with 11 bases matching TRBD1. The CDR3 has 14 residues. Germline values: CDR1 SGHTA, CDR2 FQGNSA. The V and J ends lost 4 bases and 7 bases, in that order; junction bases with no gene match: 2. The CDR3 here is CASSSGQGVEKLFF. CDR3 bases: TGTGCCAGCAGCTCGGGACAGGGGGTTGAAAAACTGTTTTTT.

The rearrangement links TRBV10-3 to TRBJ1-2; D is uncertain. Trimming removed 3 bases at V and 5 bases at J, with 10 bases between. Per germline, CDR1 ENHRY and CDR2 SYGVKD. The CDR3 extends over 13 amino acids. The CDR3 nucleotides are TGTGCCATCAGTGATTCAAGCGGATATGGCTACACCTTC. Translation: CAISDSSGYGYTF.

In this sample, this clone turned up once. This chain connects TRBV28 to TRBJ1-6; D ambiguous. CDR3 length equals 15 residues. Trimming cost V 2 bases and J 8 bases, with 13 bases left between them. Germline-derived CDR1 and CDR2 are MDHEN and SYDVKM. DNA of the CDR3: TGTGCCAGCAGTTTAGGGCCAGGAGGGTATTCACCCCTCCACTTT. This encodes CASSLGPGGYSPLHF.

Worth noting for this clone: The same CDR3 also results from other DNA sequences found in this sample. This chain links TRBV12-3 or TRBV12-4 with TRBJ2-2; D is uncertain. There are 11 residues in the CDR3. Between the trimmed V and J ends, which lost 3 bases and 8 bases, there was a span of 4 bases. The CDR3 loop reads CASSFLGELFF. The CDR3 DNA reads TGTGCCAGCAGTTTCCTTGGGGAGCTGTTTTTT.

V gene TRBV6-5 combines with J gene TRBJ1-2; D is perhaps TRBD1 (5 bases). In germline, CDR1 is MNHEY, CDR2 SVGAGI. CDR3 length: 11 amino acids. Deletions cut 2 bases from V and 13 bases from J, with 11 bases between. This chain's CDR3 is CASSYRGIATF. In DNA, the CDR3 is TGTGCCAGCAGTTACAGGGGAATCGCCACCTTC.

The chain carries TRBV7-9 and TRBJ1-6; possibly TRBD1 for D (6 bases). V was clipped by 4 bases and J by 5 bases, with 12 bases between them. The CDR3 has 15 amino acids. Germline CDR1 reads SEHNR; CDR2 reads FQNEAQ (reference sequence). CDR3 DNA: TGTGCCAGCAGCTCGTCGACAGGAGATAATTCACCCCTCCACTTT. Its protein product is CASSSSTGDNSPLHF.

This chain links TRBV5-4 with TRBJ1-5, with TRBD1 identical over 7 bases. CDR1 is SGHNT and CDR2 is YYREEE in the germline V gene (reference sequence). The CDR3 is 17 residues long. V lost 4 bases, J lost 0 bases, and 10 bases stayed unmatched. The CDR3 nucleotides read TGTGCCAGCAGCCCAGGGGGGCCAGCCTATAGCAATCAGCCCCAGCATTTT. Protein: CASSPGGPAYSNQPQHF.

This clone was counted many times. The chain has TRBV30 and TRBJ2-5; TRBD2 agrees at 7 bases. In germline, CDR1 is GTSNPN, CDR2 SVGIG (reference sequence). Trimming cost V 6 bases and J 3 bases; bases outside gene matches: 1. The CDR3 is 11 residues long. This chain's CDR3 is CACSGKETQYF. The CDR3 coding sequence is TGTGCCTGCAGCGGGAAAGAGACCCAGTACTTC.

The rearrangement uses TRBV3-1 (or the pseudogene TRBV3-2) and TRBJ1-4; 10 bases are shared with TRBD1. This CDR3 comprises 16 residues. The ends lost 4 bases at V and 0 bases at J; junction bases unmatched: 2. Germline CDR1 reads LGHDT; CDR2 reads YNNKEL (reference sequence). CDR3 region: CASSRGTGATNEKLFF. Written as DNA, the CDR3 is TGTGCCAGCAGCCGAGGGACAGGGGCAACTAATGAAAAACTGTTTTTT.

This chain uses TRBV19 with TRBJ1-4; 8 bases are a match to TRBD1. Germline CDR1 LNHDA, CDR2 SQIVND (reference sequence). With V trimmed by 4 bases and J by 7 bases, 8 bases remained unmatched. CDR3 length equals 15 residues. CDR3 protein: CASSSSGGFGEKLFF. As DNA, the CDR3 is TGTGCCAGTAGTAGCTCAGGGGGCTTCGGTGAAAAACTGTTTTTT. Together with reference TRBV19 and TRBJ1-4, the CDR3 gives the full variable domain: DGGITQSPKYLFRKEGQNVTLSCEQNLNHDAMYWYRQDPGQGLRLIYYSQIVNDFQKGDIAEGYSVSREKKESFPLTVTSAQKNPTAFYLCASSSSGGFGEKLFFGSGTQLSVL.